Described below is a single T cell receptor (beta chain) sequence and its context. This sample was included in a study of blood T cell repertoires in COVID-19. Original handling: Cell counts per sample came from amplifying reference gene primers. Some clones are missing from TCRdb's copy, which holds only in-frame ones; the method was immunoSEQ multiplex PCR. V, J and clone size are taken as reported in that table, and D and trimming were inferred from the DNA itself. Counted here are 150,000 to 200,000 clones, 70% to 90% occurring once; the ten biggest clones make up 0.77%. This CDR3 is 13 amino acids long. Deletions cut 5 bases from V and 3 bases from J, with 11 bases between. Residents of 24 US areas, aged roughly 18 to 89 years, made up the participants. Participant-reported clinical history was the basis for cohort assignment. Cohort 3 recovery required two negative PCRs, clearance, or symptom resolution.

The origin of this receptor is a young woman who had recovered from COVID-19. Sequenced: PBMCs or T cells enriched from blood (not recorded which). The rearrangement links TRBV12-3 or TRBV12-4 to TRBJ2-7, with D tentatively TRBD2 (5 bases). The CDR3 is CASSPGKVYEQYF. CDR3 sequence (DNA): TGTGCCAGCAGTCCCGGGAAAGTCTACGAGCAGTACTTC.